This is a list of T cell receptor beta chains from one sample in a study of blood T cell repertoires in COVID-19. Sequenced by immunoSEQ multiplex PCR; TCRdb stores in-frame clones only, minus some. The sample shows some 220,000 clones, approximately 80% of them seen only once. Sequences were obtained from peripheral blood. All receptors derive from a human donor in a cohort sampled during active COVID-19. Each CDR3 is given with its conserved first and last residue. D genes are given only for firm matches. Size values are once, few and many counts, or a class for expanded clones, and some rows have none.

D gene	J gene	clone size	V gene	CDR3 protein	CDR3 DNA
TRBD1	TRBJ2-5	.	TRBV29-1	CSVADRGEETQYF	TGCAGCGTCGCGGACAGGGGGGAAGAGACCCAGTACTTC
TRBD2	TRBJ2-6	.	TRBV11-3	CASSPGGAGANVLTF	TGTGCCAGCAGCCCCGGGGGGGCTGGGGCCAACGTCCTGACTTTC
.	TRBJ2-3	many	TRBV4-1	CASSQSRADTQYF	TGCGCCAGCAGCCAATCGAGGGCGGATACGCAGTATTTT
.	TRBJ2-7	.	TRBV28	CASSLLEPLGGYEQYF	TGTGCCAGCAGTTTATTGGAACCCCTGGGGGGATACGAGCAGTACTTC
.	TRBJ1-4	.	TRBV19	CASSSQGHPNEKLFF	TGTGCCAGTAGTTCACAGGGACACCCTAATGAAAAACTGTTTTTT
.	TRBJ1-1	.	TRBV7-2	CASSPSVANTEAFF	TGTGCCAGCAGCCCCTCCGTGGCAAATACTGAAGCTTTCTTT
TRBD1	TRBJ2-7	.	TRBV6-5	CASSHPGQGYEQYF	TGTGCCAGCAGTCACCCGGGACAGGGATACGAGCAGTACTTC
TRBD2	TRBJ2-1	.	TRBV5-8	CASSFETSGGDAREQFF	TGTGCCAGCAGCTTTGAGACTAGCGGGGGTGACGCCAGGGAGCAGTTCTTC
.	TRBJ2-2	.	TRBV7-8	CASSLATGGTGELFF	TGTGCCAGCAGCTTAGCCACCGGGGGCACCGGGGAGCTGTTTTTT
.	TRBJ2-7	.	TRBV12-3/TRBV12-4	CASSFAYEQYF	TGTGCCAGCAGTTTCGCCTACGAGCAGTACTTC
TRBD1	TRBJ2-1	.	TRBV5-8	CASSLDGGQGIDEQFF	TGTGCCAGCAGCTTGGACGGGGGACAGGGGATAGATGAGCAGTTCTTC
.	TRBJ2-1	.	TRBV7-2	CASSLQGGRPIEQFF	TGTGCCAGCAGCCTTCAGGGTGGACGGCCGATAGAGCAGTTCTTC
TRBD1	TRBJ1-4	.	TRBV6-2/TRBV6-3	CASSSGQGRTEKLFF	TGTGCCAGCAGTTCCGGACAGGGTAGGACTGAAAAACTGTTTTTT
TRBD2	TRBJ2-7	.	TRBV4-1	CASSQDSGVSSYEQYF	TGCGCCAGCAGCCAAGATAGCGGGGTCAGCTCCTACGAGCAGTACTTC
TRBD1	TRBJ2-2	once	TRBV18	CASSRGTGKTGELFF	TGTGCCAGCTCACGAGGGACAGGGAAGACCGGGGAGCTGTTTTTT
TRBD2	TRBJ2-3	.	TRBV10-3	CAISVRAGVLTDTQYF	TGTGCCATCAGTGTCAGAGCGGGGGTTCTCACAGATACGCAGTATTTT
.	TRBJ2-7	.	TRBV7-3	CASSRGGGQANYEQYF	TGTGCCAGCAGCCGGGGAGGGGGACAGGCGAACTACGAGCAGTACTTC
.	TRBJ1-1	.	TRBV7-6	CASSLGRVPNTEAFF	TGTGCCAGCAGCTTAGGCCGGGTCCCGAACACTGAAGCTTTCTTT
.	TRBJ2-1	.	TRBV28	CASSPWDFSSYNEQFF	TGTGCCAGCAGTCCCTGGGACTTTAGCTCCTACAATGAGCAGTTCTTC
TRBD2	TRBJ2-3	.	TRBV5-4	CASSLASGGLYTDTQYF	TGTGCCAGCAGCTTGGCAAGCGGGGGGCTCTACACAGATACGCAGTATTTT
.	TRBJ1-3	.	TRBV18	CASSPYRDSGNTIYF	TGTGCCAGCTCGCCCTACAGGGACTCTGGAAACACCATATATTTT
.	TRBJ1-1	.	TRBV2	CASSTAGTEAFF	TGTGCCAGCTCGACGGCAGGCACTGAAGCTTTCTTT
TRBD1	TRBJ1-6	.	TRBV7-2	CASSSRTGNYSPLHF	TGTGCCAGCAGCTCCAGGACAGGGAATTATTCACCCCTCCACTTT
.	TRBJ1-3	few	TRBV28	CASSLVSLAGNTIYF	TGTGCCAGCAGTTTAGTGTCGTTAGCTGGAAACACCATATATTTT
TRBD1	TRBJ1-4	.	TRBV4-1	CASSQVPGDSEKLFF	TGCGCCAGCAGCCAAGTCCCGGGGGACAGTGAAAAACTGTTTTTT
.	TRBJ2-3	.	TRBV5-6	CASSPDGGRDTQYF	TGTGCCAGCAGCCCGGACGGAGGGAGAGATACGCAGTATTTT
TRBD1	TRBJ2-2	few	TRBV5-6	CASSDKWWTGETGELFF	TGTGCCAGCAGCGATAAATGGTGGACAGGGGAGACCGGGGAGCTGTTTTTT
TRBD1	TRBJ1-2	.	TRBV19	CASSKRQGDANYGYTF	TGTGCCAGTAGTAAAAGACAGGGGGATGCAAACTATGGCTACACCTTC
TRBD2	TRBJ2-5	.	TRBV18	CASSPIAGVGETQYF	TGTGCCAGCTCTCCCATAGCGGGAGTGGGGGAGACCCAGTACTTC
TRBD2	TRBJ2-3	.	TRBV5-1	CASSSKEVAGEDTQYF	TGCGCCAGCAGCTCAAAAGAGGTAGCGGGGGAGGATACGCAGTATTTT
TRBD1	TRBJ1-2	once	TRBV29-1	CSVDTGGAYGYTF	TGCAGCGTTGATACAGGGGGCGCCTATGGCTACACCTTC
.	TRBJ1-2	.	TRBV7-2	CASSSNAVKGGYTF	TGTGCCAGCAGCTCTAATGCGGTTAAAGGAGGCTACACCTTC
TRBD1	TRBJ2-7	.	TRBV28	CASSLSRGPQYF	TGTGCCAGCAGTTTAAGTAGGGGGCCGCAGTACTTC
TRBD2	TRBJ2-5	.	TRBV2	CASTGWEGEETQYF	TGTGCCTCCACTGGGTGGGAGGGCGAAGAGACCCAGTACTTC
TRBD2	TRBJ2-3	.	TRBV14	CASSLLAGADTQYF	TGTGCCAGCAGCCTACTAGCGGGAGCCGATACGCAGTATTTT
TRBD1	TRBJ2-2	.	TRBV19	CASSILSGQVGELFF	TGTGCCAGTAGTATACTGTCGGGACAGGTCGGGGAGCTGTTTTTT
TRBD1	TRBJ1-3	.	TRBV5-1	CASSLAFAGGSGNTIYF	TGCGCCAGCAGCTTGGCCTTTGCAGGGGGCTCTGGAAACACCATATATTTT
TRBD1	TRBJ2-2	.	TRBV15	CATSRATGGLGELFF	TGTGCCACCAGCAGAGCGACAGGGGGCCTAGGGGAGCTGTTTTTT
TRBD1	TRBJ1-6	.	TRBV6-1	CASSESRGQGLAALHF	TGTGCCAGCAGTGAATCGAGAGGACAGGGGCTCGCAGCCCTCCACTTT
TRBD2	TRBJ2-1	.	TRBV7-2	CASSGGGSYNEQFF	TGTGCCAGCAGTGGCGGGGGGTCCTACAATGAGCAGTTCTTC
.	TRBJ1-6	many	TRBV30	CAWTGHYNSPLHF	TGTGCCTGGACGGGACACTATAATTCACCCCTCCACTTT
.	TRBJ1-4	.	TRBV19	CASSMGATNEKLFF	TGTGCCAGTAGTATGGGAGCAACTAATGAAAAACTGTTTTTT
.	TRBJ1-1	.	TRBV24-1	CATRDTEGTEAFF	TGTGCCACCAGGGACACGGAAGGCACTGAAGCTTTCTTT
TRBD1	TRBJ1-1	.	TRBV18	CASSSPRGLNTEAFF	TGTGCCAGCTCATCACCCAGGGGGCTGAACACTGAAGCTTTCTTT
.	TRBJ1-1	.	TRBV28	CASTIQENTEAFF	TGTGCCAGCACAATACAGGAGAACACTGAAGCTTTCTTT
TRBD2	TRBJ2-3	.	TRBV4-3	CASSQDRTSGGSTDTQYF	TGCGCCAGCAGCCAAGATCGGACTAGCGGGGGAAGCACAGATACGCAGTATTTT
.	TRBJ2-7	few	TRBV5-5	CASSDSYEQYF	TGTGCCAGCAGCGACAGCTACGAGCAGTACTTC
TRBD1	TRBJ1-6	.	TRBV7-2	CASSLASQGAYYNSPLHF	TGTGCCAGCAGCTTAGCGTCGCAGGGGGCGTACTATAATTCACCCCTCCACTTT
.	TRBJ1-1	once	TRBV12-3/TRBV12-4	CASSRSQVTEAFF	TGTGCCAGCAGCCGGTCTCAGGTAACTGAAGCTTTCTTT
.	TRBJ1-2	.	TRBV5-6	CASSYRENYGYTF	TGTGCCAGCAGTTACAGGGAGAACTATGGCTACACCTTC
.	TRBJ1-1	.	TRBV7-9	CASSLEVFGRQTEAFF	TGTGCCAGCAGCTTAGAGGTGTTCGGGCGACAGACTGAAGCTTTCTTT
TRBD2	TRBJ2-7	once	TRBV4-1	CASSQEGTSDYEQYF	TGCGCCAGCAGCCAAGAGGGGACTAGCGACTACGAGCAGTACTTC
.	TRBJ1-2	.	TRBV9	CASSPGDLVSGVNYGYTF	TGTGCCAGCAGCCCCGGGGACTTAGTATCGGGGGTTAACTATGGCTACACCTTC
.	TRBJ1-3	.	TRBV11-3	CARFPGVLASKTIYF	TGTGCCCGCTTCCCCGGGGTATTGGCCTCGAAGACCATATATTTT
.	TRBJ1-6	.	TRBV5-8	CASSLGMGAGRTPLHF	TGTGCCAGCAGCTTGGGGATGGGGGCAGGTAGAACACCCCTCCACTTT
TRBD1	TRBJ1-1	.	TRBV2	CGALRQGVNTEAFF	TGTGGCGCTCTTCGACAGGGGGTGAACACTGAAGCTTTCTTT
TRBD2	TRBJ2-1	.	TRBV20-1	CSASGRLAGGPGVYNEQFF	TGCAGTGCTAGTGGCCGACTAGCGGGGGGGCCTGGGGTCTACAATGAGCAGTTCTTC
TRBD2	TRBJ2-1	.	TRBV28	CASRGLAGASYNEQFF	TGTGCCAGCAGGGGATTAGCGGGAGCATCCTACAATGAGCAGTTCTTC
TRBD1	TRBJ1-4	.	TRBV2	CASIPRDRGNEKLFF	TGTGCCAGCATCCCCCGGGACAGGGGGAATGAAAAACTGTTTTTT
.	TRBJ1-1	.	TRBV19	CASSISRAEAFF	TGTGCCAGTAGTATTTCGCGTGCTGAAGCTTTCTTT